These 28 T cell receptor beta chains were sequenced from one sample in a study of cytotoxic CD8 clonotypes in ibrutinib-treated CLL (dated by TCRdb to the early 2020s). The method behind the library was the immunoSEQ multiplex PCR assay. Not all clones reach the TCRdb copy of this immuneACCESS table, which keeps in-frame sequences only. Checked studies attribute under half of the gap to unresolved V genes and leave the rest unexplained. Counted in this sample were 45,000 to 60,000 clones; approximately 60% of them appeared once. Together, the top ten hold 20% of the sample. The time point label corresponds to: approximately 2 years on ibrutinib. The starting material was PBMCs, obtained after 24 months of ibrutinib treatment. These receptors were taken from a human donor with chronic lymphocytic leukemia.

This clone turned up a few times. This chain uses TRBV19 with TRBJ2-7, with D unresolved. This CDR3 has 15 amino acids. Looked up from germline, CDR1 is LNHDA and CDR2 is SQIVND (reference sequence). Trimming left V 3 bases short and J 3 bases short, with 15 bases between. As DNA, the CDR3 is TGTGCCAGTAGTATGGGTCTCTCCTGGGACTACGAGCAGTACTTC. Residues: CASSMGLSWDYEQYF. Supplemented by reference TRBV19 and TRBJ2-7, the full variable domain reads DGGITQSPKYLFRKEGQNVTLSCEQNLNHDAMYWYRQDPGQGLRLIYYSQIVNDFQKGDIAEGYSVSREKKESFPLTVTSAQKNPTAFYLCASSMGLSWDYEQYFGPGTRLTVT.

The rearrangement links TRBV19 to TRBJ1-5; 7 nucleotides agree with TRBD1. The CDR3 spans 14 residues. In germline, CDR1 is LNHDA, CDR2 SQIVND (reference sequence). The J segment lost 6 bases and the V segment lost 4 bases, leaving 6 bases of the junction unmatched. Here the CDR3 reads CASSRRGQGQPQHF. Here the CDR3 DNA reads TGTGCCAGTAGTAGGAGGGGGCAAGGTCAGCCCCAGCATTTT.

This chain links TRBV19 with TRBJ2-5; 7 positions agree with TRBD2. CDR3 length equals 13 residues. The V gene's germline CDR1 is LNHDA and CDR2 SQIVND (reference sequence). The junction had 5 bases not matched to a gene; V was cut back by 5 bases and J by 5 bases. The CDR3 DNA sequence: TGTGCCAGTAGTCCCACTAGCGTGGAGACCCAGTACTTC. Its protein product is CASSPTSVETQYF.

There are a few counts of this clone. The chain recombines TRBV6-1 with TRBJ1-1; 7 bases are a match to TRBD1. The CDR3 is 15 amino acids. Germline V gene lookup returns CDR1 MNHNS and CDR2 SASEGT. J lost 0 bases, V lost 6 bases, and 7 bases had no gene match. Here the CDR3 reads CASRHRQGVNTEAFF. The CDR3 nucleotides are TGTGCCAGCAGGCATCGACAGGGTGTGAACACTGAAGCTTTCTTT.

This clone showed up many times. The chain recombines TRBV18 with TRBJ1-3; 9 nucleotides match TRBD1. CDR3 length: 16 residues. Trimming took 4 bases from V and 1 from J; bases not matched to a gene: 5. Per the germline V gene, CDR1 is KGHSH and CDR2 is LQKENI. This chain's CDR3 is CASSQWDRASGNTIYF. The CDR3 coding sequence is TGTGCCAGCTCACAATGGGACAGGGCGTCTGGAAACACCATATATTTT.

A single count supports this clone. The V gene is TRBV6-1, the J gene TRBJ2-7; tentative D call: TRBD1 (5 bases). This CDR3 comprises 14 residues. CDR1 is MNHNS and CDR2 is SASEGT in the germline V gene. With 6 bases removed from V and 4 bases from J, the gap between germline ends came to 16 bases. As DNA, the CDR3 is TGTGCCAGCAGGGGGCTTCCCCGCCTTTACGAGCAGTACTTC. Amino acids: CASRGLPRLYEQYF.

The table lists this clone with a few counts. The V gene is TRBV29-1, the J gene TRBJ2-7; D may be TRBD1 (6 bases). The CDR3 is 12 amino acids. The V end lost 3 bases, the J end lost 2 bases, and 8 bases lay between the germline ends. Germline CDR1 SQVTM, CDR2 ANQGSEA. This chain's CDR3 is CSVEAGAYEQYF. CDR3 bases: TGCAGCGTTGAGGCAGGGGCCTACGAGCAGTACTTC.

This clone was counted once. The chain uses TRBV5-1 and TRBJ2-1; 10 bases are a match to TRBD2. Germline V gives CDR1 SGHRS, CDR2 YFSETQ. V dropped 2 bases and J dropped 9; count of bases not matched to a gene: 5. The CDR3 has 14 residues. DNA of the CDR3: TGCGCCAGCAGCTTTAGCGGGGGGTTATTTGAGCAGTTCTTC. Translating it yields CASSFSGGLFEQFF.

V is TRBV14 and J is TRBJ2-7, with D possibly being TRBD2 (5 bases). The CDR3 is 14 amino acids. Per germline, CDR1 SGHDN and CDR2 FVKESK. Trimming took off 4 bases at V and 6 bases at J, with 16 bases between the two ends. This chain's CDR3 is CASSPSGSRIEQYV. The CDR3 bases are TGTGCCAGCAGCCCCTCGGGGTCCAGAATCGAGCAGTACGTC.

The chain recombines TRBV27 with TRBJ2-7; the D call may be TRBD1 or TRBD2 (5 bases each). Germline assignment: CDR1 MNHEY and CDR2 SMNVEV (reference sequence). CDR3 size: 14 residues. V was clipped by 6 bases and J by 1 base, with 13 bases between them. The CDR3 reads CASSRAWGSYEQYF. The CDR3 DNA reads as TGTGCCAGCAGCCGGGCGTGGGGGTCCTACGAGCAGTACTTC.

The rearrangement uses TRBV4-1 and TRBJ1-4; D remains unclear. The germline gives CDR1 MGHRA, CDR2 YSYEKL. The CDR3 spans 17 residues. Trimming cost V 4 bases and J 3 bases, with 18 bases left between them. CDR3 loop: CASSRMSVFSANEKLFF. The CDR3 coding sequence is TGCGCCAGCAGCCGGATGTCCGTATTCTCCGCTAATGAAAAACTGTTTTTT.

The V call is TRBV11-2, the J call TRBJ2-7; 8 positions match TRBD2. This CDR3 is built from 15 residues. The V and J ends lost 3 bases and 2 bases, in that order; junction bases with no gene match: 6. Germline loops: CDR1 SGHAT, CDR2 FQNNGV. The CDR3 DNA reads TGTGCCAGCAGCTTCTCCGGGGGGGAGCCCTACGAGCAGTACGTC. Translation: CASSFSGGEPYEQYV.

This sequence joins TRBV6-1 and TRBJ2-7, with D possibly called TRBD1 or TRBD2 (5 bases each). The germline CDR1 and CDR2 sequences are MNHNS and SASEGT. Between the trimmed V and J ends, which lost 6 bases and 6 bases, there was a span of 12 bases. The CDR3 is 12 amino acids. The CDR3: CASSSGAGEQYF. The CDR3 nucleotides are TGTGCCAGCAGCAGTGGGGCGGGCGAGCAGTACTTC.

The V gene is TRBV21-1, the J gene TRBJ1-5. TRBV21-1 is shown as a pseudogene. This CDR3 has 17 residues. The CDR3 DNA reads TGTGCCAGCAGCAAAGGAGGTTGGGGGGAGAGAAATCAGCCCCAGCATTTT. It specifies CASSKGGWGERNQPQHF.

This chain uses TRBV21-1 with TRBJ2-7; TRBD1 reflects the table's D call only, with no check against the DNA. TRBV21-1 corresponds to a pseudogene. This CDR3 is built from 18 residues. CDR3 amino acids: CASSKALKDRWRSYEQYV. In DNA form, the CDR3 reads TGTGCCAGCAGCAAAGCGTTGAAGGACAGGTGGAGATCCTACGAGCAGTACGTC.

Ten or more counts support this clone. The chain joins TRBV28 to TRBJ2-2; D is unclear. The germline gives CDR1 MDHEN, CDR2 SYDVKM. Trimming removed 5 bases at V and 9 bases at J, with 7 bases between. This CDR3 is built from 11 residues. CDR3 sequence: CASSTTRELFF. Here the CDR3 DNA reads TGTGCCAGCAGTACTACCCGGGAGCTGTTTTTT.

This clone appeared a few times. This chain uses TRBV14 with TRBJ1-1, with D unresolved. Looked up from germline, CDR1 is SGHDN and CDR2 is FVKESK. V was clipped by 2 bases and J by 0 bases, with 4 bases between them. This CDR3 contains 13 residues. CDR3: CASSQNMNTEAFF. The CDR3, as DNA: TGTGCCAGCAGCCAAAACATGAACACTGAAGCTTTCTTT.

The CDR3 bases are TGTGCCAGTAGTATACTGGGAACAGAGACCCAGTACTTC. Translating it yields CASSILGTETQYF. The genes are TRBV19 and TRBJ2-5; D call uncertain. Per the germline V gene, CDR1 is LNHDA and CDR2 is SQIVND (reference sequence). V dropped 2 bases and J dropped 4 bases, with 8 bases sitting between them. CDR3 length equals 13 residues.

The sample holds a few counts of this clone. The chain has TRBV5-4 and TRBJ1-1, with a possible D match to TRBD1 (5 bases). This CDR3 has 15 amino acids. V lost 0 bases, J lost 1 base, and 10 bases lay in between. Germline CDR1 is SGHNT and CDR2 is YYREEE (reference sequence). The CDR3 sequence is CASSLAGATNTEAFF. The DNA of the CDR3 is TGTGCCAGCAGCTTGGCCGGGGCCACGAACACTGAAGCTTTCTTT.

CDR3: CASSYSSHRTSGSSEQFF. CDR3 coding DNA: TGTGCCAGCAGCTACTCAAGCCATAGGACTAGCGGGAGTAGTGAGCAGTTCTTC. This chain uses TRBV11-1 with TRBJ2-1; 13 bases are shared with TRBD2. Germline CDR1 reads SGHAT; CDR2 reads FQDESV (reference sequence). V shed 4 bases, J shed 9 bases, and the junction held 15 bases outside the gene matches. There are 18 residues in the CDR3.

The CDR3: CASSKDLNEQFF. DNA of the CDR3: TGTGCCAGCAGCAAGGACTTGAATGAGCAGTTCTTC. The chain combines TRBV11-3 with TRBJ2-1, with D possibly TRBD2 on 5 matching bases. Germline-derived CDR1 and CDR2 are SGHNT and YENEEA. Between the trimmed V and J ends, which lost 5 bases and 7 bases, there was a span of 9 bases. The CDR3 contains 12 residues.

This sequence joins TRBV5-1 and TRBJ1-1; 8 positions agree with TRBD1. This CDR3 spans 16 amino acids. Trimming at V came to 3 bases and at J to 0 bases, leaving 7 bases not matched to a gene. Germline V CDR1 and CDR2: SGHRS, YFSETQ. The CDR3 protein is CASSSRTGIMNTEAFF. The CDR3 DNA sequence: TGCGCCAGCAGCTCCCGGACAGGGATAATGAACACTGAAGCTTTCTTT.

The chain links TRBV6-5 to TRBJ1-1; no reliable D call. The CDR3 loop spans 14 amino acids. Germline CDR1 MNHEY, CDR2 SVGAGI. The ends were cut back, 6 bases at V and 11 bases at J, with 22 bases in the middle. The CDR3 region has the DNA TGTGCCAGCAGCCTTCATCCGGGCCTTGGGTTGGCTTTCTTT. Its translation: CASSLHPGLGLAFF.

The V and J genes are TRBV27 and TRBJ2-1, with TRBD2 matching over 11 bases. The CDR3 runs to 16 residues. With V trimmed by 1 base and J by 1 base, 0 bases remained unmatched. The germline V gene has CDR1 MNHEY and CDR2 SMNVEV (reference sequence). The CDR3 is CASSLLAGGSYNEQFF. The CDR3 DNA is TGTGCCAGCAGTTTATTAGCGGGAGGGTCCTACAATGAGCAGTTCTTC.

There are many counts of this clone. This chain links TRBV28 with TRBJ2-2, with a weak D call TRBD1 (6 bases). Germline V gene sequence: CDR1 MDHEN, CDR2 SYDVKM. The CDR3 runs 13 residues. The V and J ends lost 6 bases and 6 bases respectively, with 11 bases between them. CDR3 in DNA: TGTGCCAGCAGACCAGGGGTGTCCGGGGAGCTGTTTTTT. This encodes CASRPGVSGELFF.

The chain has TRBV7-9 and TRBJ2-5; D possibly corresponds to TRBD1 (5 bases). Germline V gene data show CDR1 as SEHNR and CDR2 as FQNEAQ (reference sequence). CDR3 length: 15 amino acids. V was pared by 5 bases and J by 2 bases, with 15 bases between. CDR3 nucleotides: TGTGCCAGCAGCCCAACCTCGGCAGGGCAAGAGACCCAGTACTTC. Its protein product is CASSPTSAGQETQYF.

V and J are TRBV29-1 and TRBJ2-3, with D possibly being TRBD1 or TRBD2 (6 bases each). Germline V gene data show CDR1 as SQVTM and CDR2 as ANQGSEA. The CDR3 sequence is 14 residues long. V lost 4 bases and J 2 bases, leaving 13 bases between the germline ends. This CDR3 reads CSVAGGKNTDTQYF. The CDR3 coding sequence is TGCAGCGTTGCCGGGGGCAAAAACACAGATACGCAGTATTTT.

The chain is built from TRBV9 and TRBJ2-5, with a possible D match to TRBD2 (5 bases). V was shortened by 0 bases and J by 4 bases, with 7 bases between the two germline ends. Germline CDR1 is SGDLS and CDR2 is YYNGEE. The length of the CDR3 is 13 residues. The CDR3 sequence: CASSVGEGETQYF. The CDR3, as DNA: TGTGCCAGCAGCGTAGGAGAGGGAGAGACCCAGTACTTC.